The clone carrying this T cell receptor (beta chain) rates as medium-sized. These data come from a study of T cell repertoires in aging, cancer and after chemotherapy. Multiplex touch-down PCR with TRB-A/B primers amplified rearranged V-D-J TRB sequences. TCRdb reanalysed the multiplex PCR reads using MiXCR and keeps one entry per CDR3 protein. Of around 3,000 distinct CDR3 sequences in the sample, about a fifth were seen once. The template was genomic DNA from peripheral blood, not RNA. CDR1 and CDR2 from the germline V gene are SGHDN and FVKESK. CDR3 length: 16 residues. The V segment lost 4 bases and the J segment 9 bases; nucleotides outside the gene matches: 14.

The chain is built from TRBV14 and TRBJ2-3, with 9 bases identical to TRBD2. What was sequenced was blood. The receptor comes from a human donor with a blood cancer. The CDR3 is CASSRARAGGHGTQYF. DNA of the CDR3: TGTGCCAGCAGCCGGGCCAGAGCGGGGGGACATGGAACGCAGTATTTT.